The present T cell receptor (beta chain) was sequenced within a study of blood T cell repertoires in COVID-19 (dated by TCRdb to 2020 to 2022). About the study as a whole: Samples from collaborators originated in the United States, Italy and Spain and spanned both the acute and convalescent phases of COVID-19. The material from the prospective study consisted of cDNA or gDNA derived from T cells, B-cell-depleted T cells, or PBMCs. The samples were drawn from two sources: the first 160 participants of the ongoing ImmuneRACE study, and 1,254 subjects contributed by 6 global collaborators. Subjects who had been exposed to COVID-19, were actively infected with it, or had recovered from it provided the deeply sampled blood TCRbeta repertoires that made up the dataset. Where available, HLA class I and class II types were taken from metadata supplied by the sample provider and were not determined by assay-based typing. Sample metadata almost always included a de-identified subject ID, COVID-19 status, age in years and sex. The repertoires were released in a freely available public database meant as a resource for research on the immune response to SARS-CoV-2. Beyond this particular receptor, the publication reports: The quantity of clinical and demographic metadata differed by source and by participant and was supplied without curation.

Samples from volunteer blood donors who had recovered from COVID-19 were contributed by a second Seattle source. Each collaborating institution followed its own protocols to collect whole blood in K2EDTA tubes. For TCRbeta analysis, collaborators shipped samples as frozen whole blood, isolated PBMCs, or DNA extracted from either of those sample types. TCRbeta CDR3 regions were amplified from genomic DNA using the immunoSEQ Assay, a bias-controlled multiplex PCR. Turning to the authors' computational methods: The number of nucleated cells in each sample was estimated from the amplification of reference gene primers within the assay. To quantify the absolute abundance of each unique TCRbeta CDR3 rearrangement, sequence reads were collapsed and filtered. Productive Simpson clonality was computed per sample as the square root of Simpson's diversity index over productive rearrangements. Not all clones reach the TCRdb copy of this immuneACCESS table, which keeps in-frame sequences only. Checked studies attribute under half of the gap to unresolved V genes and leave the rest unexplained. V and J calls and clone size are as listed in that table; D and trimming were resolved from the DNA. The sample profile shows around 300,000 clones; around four fifths of them were found once. The top ten hold over 9% of the sample.

A word on this clone: The specificity of this receptor is unknown. No base quality values were provided; no much bigger clone lies one nucleotide off.

Sequenced material: peripheral blood. The sequence was obtained from a woman aged 50 to 65 who had recovered from COVID-19.

The DNA reads as follows: TGTGCCAGAAGCCGTCCCAAGAACAGGGGTGGCACCGGGGAGCTGTTTTTT. The resulting protein is CARSRPKNRGGTGELFF. Here the chain combines TRBV5-3 and TRBJ2-2; 7 central bases correspond to TRBD1. TRBV5-3 is an ORF for which the function is uncertain. Counted from cysteine to phenylalanine, this CDR3 has 17 amino acids. Just the 51-base CDR3 DNA is kept, in frame starting at base 1. V is trimmed back by 4 bases and J by 4 bases, and the junction contains 13 bases that no gene match accounts for.